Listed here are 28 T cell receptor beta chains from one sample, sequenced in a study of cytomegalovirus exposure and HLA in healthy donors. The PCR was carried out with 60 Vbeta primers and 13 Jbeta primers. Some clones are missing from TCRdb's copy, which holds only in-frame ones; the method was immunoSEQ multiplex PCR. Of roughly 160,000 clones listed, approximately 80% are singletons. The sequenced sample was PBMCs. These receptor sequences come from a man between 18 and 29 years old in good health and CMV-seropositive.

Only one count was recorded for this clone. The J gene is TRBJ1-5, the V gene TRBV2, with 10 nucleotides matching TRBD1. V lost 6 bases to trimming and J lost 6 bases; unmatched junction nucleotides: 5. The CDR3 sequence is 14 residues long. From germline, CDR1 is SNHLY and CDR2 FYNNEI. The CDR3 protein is CASRRQGAGQPQHF. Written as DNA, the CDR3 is TGTGCCAGCAGAAGACAGGGGGCGGGTCAGCCCCAGCATTTT.

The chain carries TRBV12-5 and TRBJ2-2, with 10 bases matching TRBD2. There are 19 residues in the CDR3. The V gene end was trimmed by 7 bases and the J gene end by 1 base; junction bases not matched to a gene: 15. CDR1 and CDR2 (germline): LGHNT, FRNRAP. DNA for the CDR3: TGTGCTAGTGCAATTCAACGAGCGGGAGGGCCCGGGAACACCGGGGAGCTGTTTTTT. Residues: CASAIQRAGGPGNTGELFF.

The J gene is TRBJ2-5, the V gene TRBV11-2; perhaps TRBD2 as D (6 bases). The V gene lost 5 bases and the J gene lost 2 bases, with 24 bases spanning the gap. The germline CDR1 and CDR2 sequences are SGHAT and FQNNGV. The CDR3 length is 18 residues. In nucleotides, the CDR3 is TGTGCCAGCAGCACACCGCCCATATTCGGGGGTTGGCAAGAGACCCAGTACTTC. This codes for CASSTPPIFGGWQETQYF.

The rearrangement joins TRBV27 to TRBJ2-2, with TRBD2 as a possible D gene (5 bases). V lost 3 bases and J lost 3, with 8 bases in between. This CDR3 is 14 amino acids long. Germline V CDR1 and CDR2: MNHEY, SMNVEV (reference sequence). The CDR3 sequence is CASSLRRDTGELFF. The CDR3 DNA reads TGTGCCAGCAGTTTGAGGCGGGACACCGGGGAGCTGTTTTTT.

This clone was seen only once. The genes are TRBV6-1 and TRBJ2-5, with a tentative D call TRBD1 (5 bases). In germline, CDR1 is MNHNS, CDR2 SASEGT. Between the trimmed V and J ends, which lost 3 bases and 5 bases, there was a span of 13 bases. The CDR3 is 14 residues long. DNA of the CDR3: TGTGCCAGCAGTGATCCTGGACAAGGGGAGACCCAGTACTTC. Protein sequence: CASSDPGQGETQYF.

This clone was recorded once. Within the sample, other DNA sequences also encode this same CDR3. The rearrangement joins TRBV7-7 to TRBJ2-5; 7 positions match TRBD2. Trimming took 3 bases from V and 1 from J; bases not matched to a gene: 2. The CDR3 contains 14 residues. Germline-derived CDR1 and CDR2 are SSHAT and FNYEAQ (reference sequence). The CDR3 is CASSLSSGQETQYF. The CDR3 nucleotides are TGTGCCAGCAGCTTGTCTAGCGGCCAAGAGACCCAGTACTTC.

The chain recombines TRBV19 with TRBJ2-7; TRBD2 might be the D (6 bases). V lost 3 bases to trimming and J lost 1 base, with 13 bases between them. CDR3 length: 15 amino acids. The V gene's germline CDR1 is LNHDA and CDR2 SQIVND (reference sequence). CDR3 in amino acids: CASSMPSGGSYEQYF. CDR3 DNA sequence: TGTGCCAGTAGTATGCCCTCAGGAGGGTCCTACGAGCAGTACTTC.

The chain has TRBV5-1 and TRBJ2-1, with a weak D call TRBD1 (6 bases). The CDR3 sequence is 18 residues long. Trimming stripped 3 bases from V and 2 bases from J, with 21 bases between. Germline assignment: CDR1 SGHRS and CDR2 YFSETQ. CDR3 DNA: TGCGCCAGCAGCTACCGATCATCGGACAGTAGTGCCTACAATGAGCAGTTCTTC. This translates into CASSYRSSDSSAYNEQFF.

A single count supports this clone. In nucleotides, the CDR3 is TGTGCCAGCATAGATTATGACAGGGGACACTATGGCTACACCTTC. Translating it yields CASIDYDRGHYGYTF. The V call is TRBV2, the J call TRBJ1-2, with TRBD1 matching 8 bases. The CDR3 totals 15 residues. The V gene end was trimmed by 7 bases and the J gene end by 3 bases; junction bases not matched to a gene: 10. Germline V gene data show CDR1 as SNHLY and CDR2 as FYNNEI.

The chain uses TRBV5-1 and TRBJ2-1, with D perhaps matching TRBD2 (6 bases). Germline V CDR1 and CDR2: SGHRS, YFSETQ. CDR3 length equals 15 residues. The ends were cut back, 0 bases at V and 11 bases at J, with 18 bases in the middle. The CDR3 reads CASSLGTTYNDKQFF. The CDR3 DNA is TGCGCCAGCAGCTTGGGGACTACTTACAATGATAAGCAGTTCTTC.

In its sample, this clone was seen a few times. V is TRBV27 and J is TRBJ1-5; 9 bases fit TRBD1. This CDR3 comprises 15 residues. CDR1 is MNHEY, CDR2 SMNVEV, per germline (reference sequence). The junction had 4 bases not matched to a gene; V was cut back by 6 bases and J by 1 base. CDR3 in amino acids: CASRMDRGSNQPQHF. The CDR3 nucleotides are TGTGCCAGCAGGATGGACAGGGGAAGCAATCAGCCCCAGCATTTT.

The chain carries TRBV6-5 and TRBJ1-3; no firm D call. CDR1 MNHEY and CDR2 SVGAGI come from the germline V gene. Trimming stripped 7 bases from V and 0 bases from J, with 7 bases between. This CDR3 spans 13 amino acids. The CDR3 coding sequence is TGTGCCAGCAAGGAGCTCTCTGGAAACACCATATATTTT. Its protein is CASKELSGNTIYF.

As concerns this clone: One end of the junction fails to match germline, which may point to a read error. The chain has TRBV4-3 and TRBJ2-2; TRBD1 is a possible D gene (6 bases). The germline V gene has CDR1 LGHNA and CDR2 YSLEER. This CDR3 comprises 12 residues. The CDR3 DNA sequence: TGCGCCAGCAGCCAAGTCCCAGGGGTGCTGTTTTTT. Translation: CASSQVPGVLFF.

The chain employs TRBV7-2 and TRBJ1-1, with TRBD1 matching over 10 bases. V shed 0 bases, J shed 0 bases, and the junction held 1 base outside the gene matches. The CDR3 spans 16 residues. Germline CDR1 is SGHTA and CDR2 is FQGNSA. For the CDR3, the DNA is TGTGCCAGCAGCTTAGCGGGGACAGGGGTGAACACTGAAGCTTTCTTT. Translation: CASSLAGTGVNTEAFF.

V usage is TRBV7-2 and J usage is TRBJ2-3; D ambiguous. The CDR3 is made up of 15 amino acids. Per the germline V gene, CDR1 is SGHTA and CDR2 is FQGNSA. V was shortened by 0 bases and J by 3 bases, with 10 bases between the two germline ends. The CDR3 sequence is CASSLAGKTTDTQYF. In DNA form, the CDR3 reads TGTGCCAGCAGCTTAGCGGGCAAGACGACAGATACGCAGTATTTT. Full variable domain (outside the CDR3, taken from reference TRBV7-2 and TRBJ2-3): GAGVSQSPSNKVTEKGKDVELRCDPISGHTALYWYRQSLGQGLEFLIYFQGNSAPDKSGLPSDRFSAERTGGSVSTLTIQRTQQEDSAVYLCASSLAGKTTDTQYFGPGTRLTVL.

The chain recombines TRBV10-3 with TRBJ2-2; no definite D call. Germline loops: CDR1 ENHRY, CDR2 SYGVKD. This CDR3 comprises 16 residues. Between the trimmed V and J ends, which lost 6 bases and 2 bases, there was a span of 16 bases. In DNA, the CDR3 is TGTGCCATCAGGCCAGGCGCTTGGCCTAACACCGGGGAGCTGTTTTTT. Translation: CAIRPGAWPNTGELFF.

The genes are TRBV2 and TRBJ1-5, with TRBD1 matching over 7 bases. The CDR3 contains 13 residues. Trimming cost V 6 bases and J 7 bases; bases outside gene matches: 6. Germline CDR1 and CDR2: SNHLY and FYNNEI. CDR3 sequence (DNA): TGTGCCAGCAGCAAAAGACAGGGACAGCCCCAGCATTTT. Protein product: CASSKRQGQPQHF.

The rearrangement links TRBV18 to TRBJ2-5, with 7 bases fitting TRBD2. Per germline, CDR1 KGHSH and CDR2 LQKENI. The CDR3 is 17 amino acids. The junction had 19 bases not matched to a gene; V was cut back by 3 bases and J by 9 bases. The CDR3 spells CASSPGLTGSLPEAQYF. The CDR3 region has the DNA TGTGCCAGCTCACCGGGACTAACGGGTTCTCTCCCCGAGGCCCAGTACTTC.

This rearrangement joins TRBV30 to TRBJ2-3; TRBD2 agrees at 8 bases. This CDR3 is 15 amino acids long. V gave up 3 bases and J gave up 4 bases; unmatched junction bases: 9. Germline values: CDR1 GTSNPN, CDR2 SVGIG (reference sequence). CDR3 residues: CAWSASGGYSDTQYF. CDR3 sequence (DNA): TGTGCCTGGAGCGCTTCGGGGGGGTACTCAGATACGCAGTATTTT.

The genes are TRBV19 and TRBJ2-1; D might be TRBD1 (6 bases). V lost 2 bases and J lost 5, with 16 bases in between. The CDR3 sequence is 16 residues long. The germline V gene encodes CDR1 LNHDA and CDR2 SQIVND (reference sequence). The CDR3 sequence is CASSIRLRGRDNEQFF. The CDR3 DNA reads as TGTGCCAGTAGTATAAGGCTCAGGGGAAGAGACAATGAGCAGTTCTTC. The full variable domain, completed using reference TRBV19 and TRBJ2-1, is DGGITQSPKYLFRKEGQNVTLSCEQNLNHDAMYWYRQDPGQGLRLIYYSQIVNDFQKGDIAEGYSVSREKKESFPLTVTSAQKNPTAFYLCASSIRLRGRDNEQFFGPGTRLTVL.

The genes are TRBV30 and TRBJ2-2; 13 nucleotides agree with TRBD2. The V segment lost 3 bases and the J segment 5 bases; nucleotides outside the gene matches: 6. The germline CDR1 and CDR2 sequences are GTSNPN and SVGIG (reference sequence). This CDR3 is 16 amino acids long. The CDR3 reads CAWRRPGLAGTGELFF. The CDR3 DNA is TGTGCCTGGAGGAGGCCGGGACTAGCGGGGACCGGGGAGCTGTTTTTT.

DNA of the CDR3: TGTGCCAGCAGCGTAGAGGGTATAGGGGCCTATGGCTACACCTTC. Residues: CASSVEGIGAYGYTF. The V call is TRBV9, the J call TRBJ1-2; tentative D call: TRBD1 (5 bases). Germline V gene data show CDR1 as SGDLS and CDR2 as YYNGEE. The CDR3 extends over 15 amino acids. V lost 0 bases to trimming and J lost 4 bases, with 13 bases between them.

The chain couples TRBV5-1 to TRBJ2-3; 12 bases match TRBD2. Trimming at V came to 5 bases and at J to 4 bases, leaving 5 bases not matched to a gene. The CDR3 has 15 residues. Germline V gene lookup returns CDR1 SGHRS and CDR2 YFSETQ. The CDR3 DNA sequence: TGCGCCAGCAGACCGACTAGCGGGAGCCCAGATACGCAGTATTTT. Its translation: CASRPTSGSPDTQYF. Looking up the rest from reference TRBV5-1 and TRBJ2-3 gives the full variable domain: KAGVTQTPRYLIKTRGQQVTLSCSPISGHRSVSWYQQTPGQGLQFLFEYFSETQRNKGNFPGRFSGRQFSNSRSEMNVSTLELGDSALYLCASRPTSGSPDTQYFGPGTRLTVL.

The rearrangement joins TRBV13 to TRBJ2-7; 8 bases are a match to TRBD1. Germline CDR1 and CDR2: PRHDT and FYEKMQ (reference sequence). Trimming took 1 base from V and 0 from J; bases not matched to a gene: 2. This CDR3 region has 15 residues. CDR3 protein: CASSLEGTGSYEQYF. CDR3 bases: TGTGCCAGCAGCTTAGAGGGGACAGGCTCCTACGAGCAGTACTTC.

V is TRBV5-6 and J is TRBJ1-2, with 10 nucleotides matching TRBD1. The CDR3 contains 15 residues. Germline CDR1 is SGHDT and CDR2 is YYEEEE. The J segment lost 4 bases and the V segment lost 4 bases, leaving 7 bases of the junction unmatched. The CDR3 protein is CASSGGTGAVYGYTF. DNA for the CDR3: TGTGCCAGCAGCGGGGGGACAGGGGCCGTCTATGGCTACACCTTC.

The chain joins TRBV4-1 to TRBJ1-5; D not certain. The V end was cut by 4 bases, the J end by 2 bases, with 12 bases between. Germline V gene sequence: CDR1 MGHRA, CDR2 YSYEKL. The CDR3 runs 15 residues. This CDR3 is CASSPSHIGNQPQHF. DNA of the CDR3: TGCGCCAGCAGCCCCTCCCATATAGGCAATCAGCCCCAGCATTTT.

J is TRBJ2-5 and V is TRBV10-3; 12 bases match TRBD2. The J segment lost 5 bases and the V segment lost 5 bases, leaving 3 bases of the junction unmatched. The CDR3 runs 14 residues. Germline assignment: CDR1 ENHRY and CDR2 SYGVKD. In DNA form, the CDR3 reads TGTGCCATCAGTACTAGCGGGGGGTTCGAGACCCAGTACTTC. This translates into CAISTSGGFETQYF.

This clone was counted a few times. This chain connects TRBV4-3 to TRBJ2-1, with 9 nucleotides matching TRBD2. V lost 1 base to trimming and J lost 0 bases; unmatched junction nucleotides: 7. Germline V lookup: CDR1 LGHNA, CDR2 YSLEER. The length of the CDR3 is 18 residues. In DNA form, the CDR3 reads TGCGCCAGCAGCCAAGGCCTAGCGGGGCGAGACTCCTACAATGAGCAGTTCTTC. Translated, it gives CASSQGLAGRDSYNEQFF.